This T cell receptor (beta chain) was captured by sequencing in a study of CD8 T cells in Susac syndrome. Trimming removed 5 bases at V and 5 bases at J, with 15 bases between. This CDR3 comprises 13 residues. CDR1 and CDR2 (germline): SQVTM, ANQGSEA. A quantity of about 0.5 to 1 ug RNA underwent reverse transcription using random hexamers. MiXCR, applied by TCRdb to the immunoSEQ multiplex PCR reads, yields one record per CDR3 protein. The sample contains 150,000 to 200,000 distinct CDR3 sequences, roughly 95% of which appear only once. The sequenced material came from CD4+ T cells from PBMCs. The rearrangement joins TRBV29-1 to TRBJ1-2; maybe TRBD1 (6 bases). This clonotype originated in a human donor with multiple sclerosis. CDR3 residues: CSVTTDSSYGYTF. Here the CDR3 DNA reads TGCAGCGTTACAACGGACAGCTCTTATGGCTACACCTTC. Using reference TRBV29-1 and TRBJ1-2 for the parts outside the CDR3, the full variable domain is SAVISQKPSRDICQRGTSLTIQCQVDSQVTMMFWYRQQPGQSLTLIATANQGSEATYESGFVIDKFPISRPNLTFSTLTVSNMSPEDSSIYLCSVTTDSSYGYTFGSGTRLTVV.